These 20 T cell receptor beta chains came from one sample sequenced in a study of Graves' ophthalmopathy and Graves' hyperthyroidism. The sequenced template was RNA, covering the TCR beta CDR3 region. The first-round RT-PCR employed HTBI primers together with the Qiagen OneStep RT-PCR kit. A multiplex PCR was then performed as the second round. A single record per CDR3 protein comes from TCRdb applying MiXCR to the multiplex PCR reads. This sample has about 700,000 distinct CDR3 sequences, with approximately 40% found just once. The sample consisted of peripheral blood. These receptors all stem from an adult man with Graves' ophthalmopathy.

This clonotype appeared many times. This sequence joins TRBV7-9 and TRBJ1-2, with D hard to call. The V gene's germline CDR1 is SEHNR and CDR2 FQNEAQ (reference sequence). Trimming took off 4 bases at V and 3 bases at J, with 6 bases between the two ends. CDR3 length equals 12 residues. The DNA of the CDR3 is TGTGCCAGCAGCTCCAGAGACTATGGCTACACCTTC. This codes for CASSSRDYGYTF. The entire variable domain, with the rest obtained from reference TRBV7-9 and TRBJ1-2, is as follows: DTGVSQNPRHKITKRGQNVTFRCDPISEHNRLYWYRQTLGQGPEFLTYFQNEAQLEKSRLLSDRFSAERPKGSFSTLEIQRTEQGDSAMYLCASSSRDYGYTFGSGTRLTVV.

The sample holds many counts of this clonotype. The gene calls are TRBV20-1 and TRBJ1-5; D not certain. The V gene lost 5 bases and the J gene lost 7 bases, with 12 bases spanning the gap. Germline assignment: CDR1 DFQATT and CDR2 SNEGSKA (reference sequence). The length of the CDR3 is 12 residues. This CDR3 is CSAQKSGQPQHF. Written as DNA, the CDR3 is TGCAGTGCTCAGAAGTCGGGCCAGCCCCAGCATTTT.

This clonotype was detected many times. V is TRBV20-1 and J is TRBJ2-7; no definite D call. V was cut by 5 bases and J by 3 bases, with 8 bases left in between. CDR3 length equals 11 residues. In germline, CDR1 is DFQATT, CDR2 SNEGSKA (reference sequence). As DNA, the CDR3 is TGCAGTGCTCGACAAAACTACGAGCAGTACTTC. Its translation is CSARQNYEQYF.

There are a few counts of this clonotype. The rearrangement uses TRBV7-9 and TRBJ2-7; D is uncertain. The germline gives CDR1 SEHNR, CDR2 FQNEAQ (reference sequence). The CDR3 spans 12 residues. The ends were cut back, 8 bases at V and 3 bases at J, with 11 bases in the middle. The DNA of the CDR3 is TGTGCCAGCGAGCCGGTGGACTACGAGCAGTACTTC. Amino acid sequence: CASEPVDYEQYF. The full variable domain, completed using reference TRBV7-9 and TRBJ2-7, is DTGVSQNPRHKITKRGQNVTFRCDPISEHNRLYWYRQTLGQGPEFLTYFQNEAQLEKSRLLSDRFSAERPKGSFSTLEIQRTEQGDSAMYLCASEPVDYEQYFGPGTRLTVT.

The chain is built from TRBV25-1 and TRBJ2-2; TRBD2 matches at 9 bases. This CDR3 has 14 amino acids. CDR1 MGHDK and CDR2 SYGVNS come from the germline V gene. The J segment lost 7 bases and the V segment lost 6 bases, leaving 6 bases of the junction unmatched. CDR3 in DNA: TGTGCCAGCAGACCAGCGGGGGGTGTCGGGGAGCTGTTTTTT. Translated, it gives CASRPAGGVGELFF. The full variable domain, with the rest looked up from reference TRBV25-1 and TRBJ2-2, is EADIYQTPRYLVIGTGKKITLECSQTMGHDKMYWYQQDPGMELHLIHYSYGVNSTEKGDLSSESTVSRIRTEHFPLTLESARPSHTSQYLCASRPAGGVGELFFGEGSRLTVL.

The chain joins TRBV11-2 to TRBJ2-2; TRBD2 agrees at 7 bases. CDR3 size: 16 residues. CDR1 is SGHAT and CDR2 is FQNNGV in the germline V gene. With V trimmed by 5 bases and J by 3 bases, 9 bases remained unmatched. CDR3 protein: CASSRRGGEYTGELFF. The CDR3 region has the DNA TGTGCCAGCAGCCGTCGTGGGGGGGAGTACACCGGGGAGCTGTTTTTT.

Only a few counts were recorded for this clonotype. V usage is TRBV7-2 and J usage is TRBJ2-5, with 10 bases that match TRBD1. The CDR3 loop spans 15 amino acids. Germline V gene data show CDR1 as SGHTA and CDR2 as FQGNSA. V shed 2 bases and J 5 bases; nucleotides not matched to a gene: 5. CDR3 nucleotides: TGTGCCAGCAGCTTACTTGGGACAGGGGTGGAGACCCAGTACTTC. Translation gives CASSLLGTGVETQYF.

A word on this clonotype: Sequence at one end of the junction differs from germline and may be a read error. The J gene is TRBJ2-5, the V gene TRBV10-2, with D possibly matching TRBD1 (5 bases). In germline, CDR1 is WSHSY, CDR2 SAAADI. This CDR3 comprises 13 residues. The chain's CDR3 is CASSYLQEETQYF. CDR3 nucleotides: TGTGCCAGCAGTTATTTACAGGAAGAGACCCAGTACTTC.

A few counts support this clonotype. This chain connects TRBV7-2 to TRBJ1-5; possible D gene TRBD1, 6 bases. With 1 base removed from V and 4 bases from J, the gap between germline ends came to 14 bases. CDR1 SGHTA and CDR2 FQGNSA come from the germline V gene. The CDR3 is 16 amino acids. For the CDR3, the DNA is TGTGCCAGCAGCTTAGGGGCGACAGGTGAAAATCAGCCCCAGCATTTT. Translating it yields CASSLGATGENQPQHF.

The gene calls are TRBV27 and TRBJ1-1; 8 nucleotides align to TRBD1. Germline V gives CDR1 MNHEY, CDR2 SMNVEV (reference sequence). The CDR3 loop spans 13 amino acids. V lost 5 bases and J lost 12; bases outside the gene matches: 11. The CDR3 loop is CASSPPGRGQTFF. CDR3 DNA sequence: TGTGCCAGCAGTCCCCCTGGCAGGGGGCAAACTTTCTTT.

This clonotype showed up just once. The chain has TRBV10-3 and TRBJ1-1; TRBD1 is a possible D gene (5 bases). Trimming removed 6 bases at V and 4 bases at J, with 21 bases between. CDR1 and CDR2 (germline): ENHRY, SYGVKD. This CDR3 is 16 amino acids long. CDR3 sequence reads: CAIRAEGGGDGTEAFF. In DNA form, the CDR3 reads TGTGCCATCAGGGCAGAAGGTGGGGGGGATGGCACTGAAGCTTTCTTT.

Ten or more counts support this clonotype. The junction shows a germline mismatch at one end, possibly a read error. V usage is TRBV24-1 and J usage is TRBJ1-5, with TRBD1 as a possible D gene (6 bases). This CDR3 comprises 13 residues. The germline V gene has CDR1 KGHDR and CDR2 SFDVKD. The CDR3 sequence: CASSYAGDQPQHF. CDR3 nucleotides: TGTGCCAGCAGTTATGCAGGGGATCAGCCCCAGCATTTT.

Comment on this clonotype: Without the conserved terminal phenylalanine or tryptophan, this CDR3 likely stems from a read error. It is unclear where the CDR3 begins or ends on the DNA, so no DNA is shown, and the CDR3 is as TCRdb lists it. The chain is built from TRBV25-1 and TRBJ2-2. The V gene's germline CDR1 is MGHDK and CDR2 SYGVNS. The CDR3 contains 17 residues when both ends are counted. The CDR3 loop is CASSEARQELLHRGAVV.

The chain links TRBV11-2 to TRBJ2-7; D not certain. Per germline, CDR1 SGHAT and CDR2 FQNNGV. V was pared by 5 bases and J by 5 bases, with 10 bases between. The CDR3 length is 12 residues. The chain's CDR3 is CASSQSMDEQYF. The CDR3 bases are TGTGCCAGCAGCCAATCGATGGACGAGCAGTACTTC.

This clonotype occurred a few times. V and J are TRBV9 and TRBJ2-6; 8 positions match TRBD1. The CDR3 spans 19 residues. Germline assignment: CDR1 SGDLS and CDR2 YYNGEE. The V and J ends lost 0 bases and 1 base, in that order; junction bases with no gene match: 9. Here the CDR3 reads CASSVAARTGPSGANVLTF. The CDR3 coding sequence is TGTGCCAGCAGCGTAGCCGCTAGGACAGGGCCGTCTGGGGCCAACGTCCTGACTTTC. The full variable domain, its missing parts supplied by reference TRBV9 and TRBJ2-6, is DSGVTQTPKHLITATGQRVTLRCSPRSGDLSVYWYQQSLDQGLQFLIQYYNGEERAKGNILERFSAQQFPDLHSELNLSSLELGDSALYFCASSVAARTGPSGANVLTFGAGSRLTVL.

Only a few counts were recorded for this clonotype. V and J are TRBV20-1 and TRBJ1-1; D gene ambiguous. Between the trimmed V and J ends, which lost 5 bases and 1 base, there was a span of 11 bases. In germline, CDR1 is DFQATT, CDR2 SNEGSKA (reference sequence). The CDR3 extends over 13 amino acids. CDR3 protein: CSAPLDPNTEAFF. The CDR3, as DNA: TGCAGTGCTCCCCTCGACCCGAACACTGAAGCTTTCTTT.

This clonotype was observed at least ten times. The chain couples TRBV7-9 to TRBJ2-5; TRBD1 matches at 9 bases. CDR1 is SEHNR and CDR2 is FQNEAQ in the germline V gene (reference sequence). CDR3 size: 15 residues. Unmatched junction bases numbered 10, after V lost 5 bases and J lost 6 bases. This CDR3 is CASSPSGTGSKTQYF. In nucleotides, the CDR3 is TGTGCCAGCAGCCCCAGTGGGACAGGGTCTAAGACCCAGTACTTC.

Remarks on this clonotype: Given a much more abundant clone one base away, this may be a read error. The rearrangement joins TRBV29-1 to TRBJ2-2; tentative D call: TRBD2 (5 bases). Trimming removed 4 bases at V and 5 bases at J, with 5 bases between. CDR1 is SQVTM and CDR2 is ANQGSEA in the germline V gene. CDR3 length equals 11 residues. The CDR3 sequence is CSVAGTGELFF. As DNA, the CDR3 is TGCAGCGTTGCGGGGACCGGGGAGCTGTTTTTT.

This clonotype showed up just a few times. The genes are TRBV20-1 and TRBJ2-7; TRBD2 matches 8 bases. This CDR3 is built from 17 residues. V dropped 3 bases and J dropped 1; count of bases not matched to a gene: 14. Germline V lookup: CDR1 DFQATT, CDR2 SNEGSKA (reference sequence). The CDR3 protein is CSARYDLGTSGSYEQYF. CDR3 DNA: TGCAGTGCTAGGTACGATTTGGGGACTAGTGGATCCTACGAGCAGTACTTC.

This rearrangement joins TRBV29-1 to TRBJ2-7; tentative D call: TRBD2 (6 bases). CDR1 is SQVTM and CDR2 is ANQGSEA in the germline V gene. CDR3 length: 13 amino acids. V was shortened by 4 bases and J by 3 bases, with 13 bases between the two germline ends. The CDR3 bases are TGCAGCGTTGGCCCGGGAGCCCTCTACGAGCAGTACTTC. Protein sequence: CSVGPGALYEQYF.